This TCR beta chain was captured by sequencing in a study of blood T cells in healthy people across ages. Study in general: Template-switching capture recovered about one barcoded beta molecule per two T cells.

Peripheral blood from each donor was collected in a volume of about 10 milliliters. Details on this clonotype: Its antigen is currently unknown.

It was with a sample-barcoded 5' primer and a J-beta primer mix that a second PCR of roughly 7 to 12 cycles was run. Template switching added a 12-random-nucleotide identifier to every cDNA molecule. Each CDR3 protein gets one entry after TCRdb re-called the 5' RACE reads with MiXCR. Here the sample spans 720,000 or so distinct CDR3 sequences, roughly two fifths being singletons. This CDR3 has 14 residues. Germline V gene data show CDR1 as MNHEY and CDR2 as SMNVEV (reference sequence). The V gene lost 2 bases and the J gene lost 1 base, with 7 bases spanning the gap. Whole-study findings and limits: A greater number of naive CD4+ cells and higher diversity distinguished long-lived donors from aged donors.

The genes are TRBV27 and TRBJ2-3, with D unclear. The TCR originated in a man older than 75 in good health. Sequences were obtained from blood. CDR3 DNA: TGTGCCAGCAGTTTACAACTGGGCACAGATACGCAGTATTTT. Amino acids: CASSLQLGTDTQYF.